The rows below give T cell receptor beta chains drawn from one sample of a study of blood T cell repertoires in COVID-19. TCRdb's copy holds only in-frame clones and misses some; the assay was immunoSEQ multiplex PCR. The sample holds approximately 110,000 clones, over 65% seen once. Source material: peripheral blood. Source of these receptors: a woman aged 40-49 years with acute or convalescent COVID-19. Each CDR3 is given with its conserved first and last residue. Fields, in order: clone size, J gene, CDR3 length, D gene, V gene, CDR3 DNA, CDR3 protein. D genes are given only for firm matches. Only some rows state a clone size, as once, few, many or a class for expanded clones.

clone size: .
J gene: TRBJ2-1
CDR3 length: 12
D gene: TRBD1
V gene: TRBV7-9
CDR3 DNA: TGTGCCAGCAGCTATGGACAGGGTGGGCAGTTCTTC
CDR3 protein: CASSYGQGGQFF

clone size: .
J gene: TRBJ1-1
CDR3 length: 13
D gene: .
V gene: TRBV5-4
CDR3 DNA: TGTGCCAGCAGCTTTAGGGGCGGAACTGAAGCTTTCTTT
CDR3 protein: CASSFRGGTEAFF

clone size: .
J gene: TRBJ1-2
CDR3 length: 16
D gene: TRBD1
V gene: TRBV3-1/TRBV3-2
CDR3 DNA: TGTGCCAGCAGCCTCGGACAGGCTTCTATGGTCTATGGCTACACCTTC
CDR3 protein: CASSLGQASMVYGYTF

clone size: .
J gene: TRBJ1-1
CDR3 length: 13
D gene: .
V gene: TRBV9
CDR3 DNA: TGTGCCAGCAGCGTTACACCTAACACTGAAGCTTTCTTT
CDR3 protein: CASSVTPNTEAFF

clone size: .
J gene: TRBJ2-1
CDR3 length: 16
D gene: TRBD1
V gene: TRBV2
CDR3 DNA: TGTGCCAGCAGTGCGGCAAAGGGGACAGGCCTCGGTGAGCAGTTCTTC
CDR3 protein: CASSAAKGTGLGEQFF

clone size: .
J gene: TRBJ1-6
CDR3 length: 14
D gene: .
V gene: TRBV27
CDR3 DNA: TGTGCCAGCAGTTTAAGGGGGGGCGGTTCACCCCTCCACTTT
CDR3 protein: CASSLRGGGSPLHF

clone size: .
J gene: TRBJ1-1
CDR3 length: 15
D gene: TRBD1
V gene: TRBV18
CDR3 DNA: TGTGCCAGCTCATCCCCAAGGGGACAGGCCGCTGAAGCTTTCTTT
CDR3 protein: CASSSPRGQAAEAFF

clone size: .
J gene: TRBJ1-1
CDR3 length: 16
D gene: .
V gene: TRBV15
CDR3 DNA: TGTGCCACCAGCAGCCGATATACAGGAGAAAACACTGAAGCTTTCTTT
CDR3 protein: CATSSRYTGENTEAFF

clone size: .
J gene: TRBJ1-1
CDR3 length: 14
D gene: .
V gene: TRBV5-1
CDR3 DNA: TGCGCCAGCAGCAGCCTCGGGGGAGGGACTGAAGCTTTCTTT
CDR3 protein: CASSSLGGGTEAFF

clone size: .
J gene: TRBJ2-2
CDR3 length: 15
D gene: .
V gene: TRBV27
CDR3 DNA: TGTGCCAGCAGTTTCGGCGACAGATTCACCGGGGAGCTGTTTTTT
CDR3 protein: CASSFGDRFTGELFF

clone size: .
J gene: TRBJ2-3
CDR3 length: 16
D gene: .
V gene: TRBV6-1
CDR3 DNA: TGTGCCAGCAGTGACATAAGGCCCAGGGGTGCAGATACGCAGTATTTT
CDR3 protein: CASSDIRPRGADTQYF

clone size: .
J gene: TRBJ2-3
CDR3 length: 15
D gene: TRBD2
V gene: TRBV7-2
CDR3 DNA: TGTGCCAGCAGTTTTTCGGGGGGGCGGGAAGATACGCAGTATTTT
CDR3 protein: CASSFSGGREDTQYF

clone size: .
J gene: TRBJ1-6
CDR3 length: 13
D gene: .
V gene: TRBV12-3/TRBV12-4
CDR3 DNA: TGTGCCAGCAGGCTGACAGATAATTCACCCCTCCACTTT
CDR3 protein: CASRLTDNSPLHF

clone size: few
J gene: TRBJ1-4
CDR3 length: 13
D gene: .
V gene: TRBV18
CDR3 DNA: TGTGCCAGCTCATTGGACAGTAATGAAAAACTGTTTTTT
CDR3 protein: CASSLDSNEKLFF

clone size: .
J gene: TRBJ1-3
CDR3 length: 14
D gene: .
V gene: TRBV19
CDR3 DNA: TGTGCCAGTCGACAGCTAAGCTCTGGAAACACCATATATTTT
CDR3 protein: CASRQLSSGNTIYF

clone size: .
J gene: TRBJ2-7
CDR3 length: 20
D gene: TRBD1
V gene: TRBV14
CDR3 DNA: TGTGCCAGCAGCCAAGACGACCTCAGAAGGAGGGACAGGGGGCTCGGTGAGCAGTACTTC
CDR3 protein: CASSQDDLRRRDRGLGEQYF

clone size: once
J gene: TRBJ2-5
CDR3 length: 14
D gene: .
V gene: TRBV18
CDR3 DNA: TGTGCCAGCTCCTCCTGGGGCCTTCAAGGGACCCAGTACTTC
CDR3 protein: CASSSWGLQGTQYF

clone size: .
J gene: TRBJ1-4
CDR3 length: 16
D gene: TRBD1
V gene: TRBV9
CDR3 DNA: TGTGCCAGCAGCGCCACAGGGGTCACAACTAATGAAAAACTGTTTTTT
CDR3 protein: CASSATGVTTNEKLFF

clone size: .
J gene: TRBJ1-1
CDR3 length: 13
D gene: .
V gene: TRBV5-5
CDR3 DNA: TGTGCCAGCAGCTTACATTCGAACACTGAAGCTTTCTTT
CDR3 protein: CASSLHSNTEAFF

clone size: .
J gene: TRBJ2-2
CDR3 length: 17
D gene: .
V gene: TRBV7-7
CDR3 DNA: TGTGCCAGCAGCTTATCGGCGAAAGGGGTTAACACCGGGGAGCTGTTTTTT
CDR3 protein: CASSLSAKGVNTGELFF

clone size: .
J gene: TRBJ2-3
CDR3 length: 16
D gene: .
V gene: TRBV9
CDR3 DNA: TGTGCCAGCAGCGTAGCTCTGGCTAGCACCACAGATACGCAGTATTTT
CDR3 protein: CASSVALASTTDTQYF

clone size: .
J gene: TRBJ1-1
CDR3 length: 14
D gene: .
V gene: TRBV11-2
CDR3 DNA: TGTGCCAGCAGCTGGGAGGGGAGGTACACTGAAGCTTTCTTT
CDR3 protein: CASSWEGRYTEAFF

clone size: .
J gene: TRBJ2-2
CDR3 length: 13
D gene: .
V gene: TRBV2
CDR3 DNA: TGTGCCAGCAGTGAGGAGGGCACCGGGGAGCTGTTTTTT
CDR3 protein: CASSEEGTGELFF